This TCR beta chain was obtained from a study of T cell repertoires in cytomegalovirus infection. Across the whole study: Matching HLA type, along with CMV infection, was indicated by public TCR beta signatures. Overall study findings and caveats: Within the response measured ex vivo, HLA-C-restricted CMV-specific TCR beta clonotypes were dominant.

Each CDR3 protein gets one entry after TCRdb re-called the reads with MiXCR. The table shows 310,000 or so distinct CDR3 sequences, with approximately 8.9% occurring only once. This clonotype was detected ten times or more. Its antigen is unknown. The CDR3 covers 15 residues. Germline assignment: CDR1 SGHTA and CDR2 FQGNSA. The V end lost 5 bases, the J end lost 2 bases, and 12 bases lay between the germline ends. The TCR was taken from a human donor in good health (CMV status not recorded). Some clones in this sample may be carry-over from other donors' samples. Material for sequencing was PBMCs. The J gene is TRBJ2-2, the V gene TRBV7-2, with a weak D call TRBD1 (5 bases). The DNA of the CDR3 is TGTGCCAGCAGCAAGGGGTTTCCAAACACCGGGGAGCTGTTTTTT. Translation: CASSKGFPNTGELFF.